This entry is about one T cell receptor beta chain. Its antigen remains unknown. It was with 60 Vbeta and 13 Jbeta primers that the PCR ran. TCRdb's table, derived via immunoSEQ multiplex PCR, lists solely in-frame clones and lacks some. In the table there are 150,000 to 250,000 clones, about four fifths of which are singletons. The V gene lost 0 bases and the J gene lost 6 bases, with 11 bases spanning the gap. There are 14 residues in the CDR3. CDR1 SGHTA and CDR2 FQGNSA come from the germline V gene. The donors (healthy individuals) were bone marrow donors. This sample was included in a study of cytomegalovirus exposure and HLA in healthy donors. Study-level points and caveats: Presence/absence analyses assumed roughly uniform sequencing depth across donors. Per a later analysis, HLA-associated TCR beta chains showed more clonal expansion than other, equally common TCR beta chains.

The chain links TRBV7-2 to TRBJ1-1; tentatively, D is TRBD1 (5 bases). The receptor was derived from a boy younger than 10 in good health and CMV-seronegative. Sequencing was carried out using PBMCs. The CDR3 sequence: CASSLAGQGAEAFF. CDR3 nucleotides: TGTGCCAGCAGCTTAGCAGGGCAAGGGGCTGAAGCTTTCTTT.